Listed below are T cell receptor beta chains from one sample, sequenced in a study of graft-versus-host responses after intestinal transplantation. Profiled with immunoSEQ multiplex PCR; TCRdb holds only in-frame clones, not every one. Of around 10,000 clones listed, 30% to 40% are singletons. Source: alloreactive CD4+ T cells from a mixed lymphocyte reaction culture, taken before transplantation. The receptors stem from a human patient who was an organ donor for intestinal transplantation. Each CDR3 is given with its conserved first and last residue. The D gene is left open where the match is weak. Clone sizes are given selectively: once, few, many, or a class where the clone is expanded.

TRBJ1-4 - TRBV30 - 18 TGTGCCTGGAGTTACTCGAGACAGGTTCCACCAACTAATGAAAAACTGTTTTTT CAWSYSRQVPPTNEKLFF
TRBJ1-5 few TRBV27 TRBD1 16 TGTGCCAGCAGTCCACACCTCGGACAGGGAGGACAGCCCCAGCATTTT CASSPHLGQGGQPQHF
TRBJ2-1 - TRBV6-5 - 15 TGTGCCAGCAGCCCCCGGGACTGGCCAAACAATGAGCAGTTCTTC CASSPRDWPNNEQFF
TRBJ1-1 - TRBV10-3 TRBD1 16 TGTGCCATCAGTGAGGGGGGACAGGTTCGTGGGACTGAAGCTTTCTTT CAISEGGQVRGTEAFF
TRBJ2-2 medium-sized TRBV7-9 - 16 TGTGCCAGCAGCCCTCTAGGGGCCCTGAGTACCGGGGAGCTGTTTTTT CASSPLGALSTGELFF
TRBJ1-5 - TRBV7-8 TRBD1 17 TGTGCCAGCAGCCCCATAGGGACAGGGGGCCGGGTTCAGCCCCAGCATTTT CASSPIGTGGRVQPQHF
TRBJ1-6 few TRBV30 - 13 TGTGCCTGGAGTGTACAGAGACCCGCACCCCTCCACTTT CAWSVQRPAPLHF
TRBJ2-7 - TRBV11-1 - 13 TGTGCCAGCAGCTTAGGAGGGCGCTACGAGCAGTACTTC CASSLGGRYEQYF
TRBJ2-7 - TRBV23-1 TRBD1 16 TGCGCCAGCAGCCAAAAAGGGACAGGGCGCTCCTACGAGCAGTACTTC CASSQKGTGRSYEQYF
TRBJ2-3 - TRBV27 TRBD2 16 TGTGCCAGCAGTCCACGGCAGCGGGGGGGCACAGATACGCAGTATTTT CASSPRQRGGTDTQYF
TRBJ1-1 large TRBV10-3 - 14 TGTGCCATCAGTGAGGACCCATGGAGCACTGAAGCTTTCTTT CAISEDPWSTEAFF
TRBJ1-4 - TRBV4-2 - 13 TGTGCCAGCAGCCAAGGGAGGGATGAAAAACTGTTTTTT CASSQGRDEKLFF
TRBJ2-5 few TRBV30 - 15 TGTGCCTGGAGTGAAGGTGGGGGCTTACAAGAGACCCAGTACTTC CAWSEGGGLQETQYF
TRBJ1-1 - TRBV19 - 15 TGTGCCAGTAGTATAGCTGCAGGGTTGGGGACTGAAGCTTTCTTT CASSIAAGLGTEAFF
TRBJ2-2 - TRBV7-2 - 14 TGTGCCAGCAGCTTTACTAGCAACACCGGGGAGCTGTTTTTT CASSFTSNTGELFF
TRBJ1-5 medium-sized TRBV28 - 18 TGTGCCAGCAGTTCCATCCACCCGGGGAGAATCGGCAATCAGCCCCAGCATTTT CASSSIHPGRIGNQPQHF
TRBJ2-1 - TRBV25-1 TRBD2 15 TGTGCCAGCTCCTCTAGCGGGGGGGACTACAATGAGCAGTTCTTC CASSSSGGDYNEQFF
TRBJ2-1 - TRBV5-4 TRBD2 14 TGTGCCAGCAGCTTGACTAGCGCCTACAATGAGCAGTTCTTC CASSLTSAYNEQFF
TRBJ1-1 - TRBV19 - 15 TGTGCCAGTAGTATATCGGAGAGGCCGAACACTGAAGCTTTCTTT CASSISERPNTEAFF
TRBJ1-1 few TRBV5-1 - 13 TGCGCCAGCAGCTTGGAGCAGGGGACTGAAGCTTTCTTT CASSLEQGTEAFF
TRBJ2-7 medium-sized TRBV28 - 11 TGTGACATTCACAGGGACGACGAGCAGTACTTC CDIHRDDEQYF
TRBJ1-5 - TRBV30 TRBD1 15 TGTGCCTGGAGTCGGCAGGGGGGCTGGAATCAGCCCCAGCATTTT CAWSRQGGWNQPQHF
TRBJ1-1 medium-sized TRBV4-1 - 15 TGCGCCAGCAGCCAAGTCGACAGACTGAACACTGAAGCTTTCTTT CASSQVDRLNTEAFF
TRBJ1-1 - TRBV9 - 14 TGTGCCAGCAGCGTAGCCCCAGGGGACACTGAAGCTTTCTTT CASSVAPGDTEAFF
TRBJ2-3 - TRBV5-4 TRBD1 16 TGTGCCAGCAGCTCAACAGGGGGCAAACACACAGATACGCAGTATTTT CASSSTGGKHTDTQYF
TRBJ2-5 medium-sized TRBV7-2 TRBD2 17 TGTGCCAGCAGCTTAGGGCTAGCGGGGGGGCCCCTGGAGACCCAGTACTTC CASSLGLAGGPLETQYF
TRBJ2-7 - TRBV4-1 TRBD2 15 TGCGCCAGCAGCTTCGCTAGCGGGGTAAACTACGAGCAGTACTTC CASSFASGVNYEQYF
TRBJ2-2 - TRBV27 TRBD2 17 TGTGCCAGCAGTCCCCCTAAGCTAGCGGGAAACGCCGGGGAGCTGTTTTTT CASSPPKLAGNAGELFF
TRBJ2-2 few TRBV10-2 TRBD1 15 TGCGCCAGCCAGGGGGCACAGGGGAACACCGGGGAGCTGTTTTTT CASQGAQGNTGELFF
TRBJ2-6 - TRBV6-5 - 15 TGTGCCAGCTCTCCCCCCGGCTCTGGGGCCAACGTCCTGACTTTC CASSPPGSGANVLTF
TRBJ1-6 few TRBV19 - 16 TGTGCCAGTAGTATAGACGGGTTATCCTATAATTCACCCCTCCACTTT CASSIDGLSYNSPLHF
TRBJ1-2 few TRBV6-5 TRBD1 13 TGTGCCAGCAGTCGGGACAGGGCGTATGGCTACACCTTC CASSRDRAYGYTF
TRBJ1-2 - TRBV5-1 - 12 TGCGCCAGCAGCATACTTAACTATGGCTACACCTTC CASSILNYGYTF
TRBJ1-1 medium-sized TRBV5-4 - 13 TGTGCCAGCAGCTTGGTTAGAGACACTGAAGCTTTCTTT CASSLVRDTEAFF
TRBJ2-3 - TRBV19 - 17 TGTGCCAGTAGTATAGTATGGCAGGGGCGCCCCACAGATACGCAGTATTTT CASSIVWQGRPTDTQYF
TRBJ1-1 - TRBV30 TRBD1 19 TGTGCCTCCCAACTAAGACAGGGGCTCCAACGCCATATGAACACTGAAGCTTTCTTT CASQLRQGLQRHMNTEAFF
TRBJ2-5 few TRBV18 TRBD2 13 TGTGCCAGCTCTCGACTAGCCGAGACTTTCAAGTACTTC CASSRLAETFKYF
TRBJ2-3 few TRBV7-9 TRBD2 16 TGTGCCAGCAGCAGAGTCGGCGGGGGGGCGAGGGATACGCAGTATTTT CASSRVGGGARDTQYF
TRBJ2-7 few TRBV5-4 - 13 TGCGCCAGCAGCCATCCTAGAGAATACGAGCAGTACTTC CASSHPREYEQYF
TRBJ1-5 - TRBV27 - 15 TGTGCCAGCAGCCGCGGGTGGGGGGGCGATCAGCCCCAGCATTTT CASSRGWGGDQPQHF
TRBJ1-2 medium-sized TRBV27 TRBD1 15 TGTGCCAGCAGTTTAGGGACAGGGAGACGAAATGGCTACACCTTC CASSLGTGRRNGYTF
TRBJ1-4 few TRBV7-9 - 16 TGTGCCAGCAGCCGGAGGGCACTCGCGGGGAGTGAAAAACTGTTTTTT CASSRRALAGSEKLFF
TRBJ1-6 - TRBV11-1 TRBD1 15 TGTGCCAGCAGCGCGGACAGGGCGGAGGATTCACCCCTCCACTTT CASSADRAEDSPLHF
TRBJ1-2 few TRBV11-2 TRBD1 14 TGTGCCAGCAGCTTACACAGGGGGCAGGATGGCTACACCTTC CASSLHRGQDGYTF
TRBJ2-7 few TRBV18 TRBD1 13 TGTGCCAGCTCCCCGGGACAGAGTTACGAGCAGTACTTC CASSPGQSYEQYF
TRBJ1-6 few TRBV10-3 TRBD1 14 TGTGCCATCAGTCAGGGGGCTGAGAATTCACCCCTCCACTTT CAISQGAENSPLHF
TRBJ1-2 - TRBV28 - 14 TGTGCCAGCAGTTTCCCACCCCTGCGGAATGGCTACACCTTC CASSFPPLRNGYTF
TRBJ2-3 - TRBV2 - 11 TGTGCCCCCGCGCTTGCAGATACGCAGTATTTT CAPALADTQYF
TRBJ1-1 - TRBV18 TRBD1 16 TGTGCCAGCTCACCTATTCTTCGGACAGGGGGAGCTGAAGCTTTCTTT CASSPILRTGGAEAFF
TRBJ2-7 - TRBV18 - 13 TGTGCCAGCTCACCCAGACAGGGAGGCGAGCAGTACTTC CASSPRQGGEQYF
TRBJ2-3 medium-sized TRBV25-1 TRBD2 16 TGTGCCAGCAGTGACCTACTAGCGGGGGGGACAGATACGCAGTATTTT CASSDLLAGGTDTQYF
TRBJ1-2 few TRBV5-4 TRBD1 15 TGTGCCAGCAGCCGCGGGACAGGGGTTGACTATGGCTACACCTTC CASSRGTGVDYGYTF
TRBJ1-5 few TRBV6-5 - 14 TGTGCCAGCAGGGATTTTGGCGGTGATCAGCCCCAGCATTTT CASRDFGGDQPQHF
TRBJ1-1 - TRBV7-9 - 12 TGTGCCAGCAGCTCCAGGATCCGGGGAGCTTTCTTT CASSSRIRGAFF
TRBJ2-5 - TRBV30 - 15 TGTGCCTGGAGTGTAGGGCCAGGGTATTCAGAGACCCAGTACTTC CAWSVGPGYSETQYF